This T cell receptor (beta chain) was found in a study of T cells in Graves' hyperthyroidism and ophthalmopathy. Whole-study findings and limits: Most thyroid clonotypes that were expanded above 0.001 also turned up in blood.

Per the germline V gene, CDR1 is SGHAT and CDR2 is FQNNGV. This CDR3 spans 15 amino acids. Regarding this clonotype: What it binds is unknown. With a much larger clone just one base away, this may be a read error.

Researchers barred patients who had uncontrolled infection, other autoimmune disease, pregnancy or lactation. The diagnostic basis comprised clinical symptoms, serum thyroxine and TRAb, thyroid ultrasound and orbital computed tomography. Out of approximately 10 ml of fresh peripheral blood came the PBMCs. Amplification yielded TCR beta CDR3 regions, with RNA transcripts as the source. The HTBI primer set served for first-round RT-PCR of the TCR CDR3. TCRdb ran MiXCR on the multiplex PCR reads and lists one entry per CDR3 protein. The table has hundreds of thousands of distinct CDR3 sequences, about a sixth seen once.

The J gene is TRBJ1-1, the V gene TRBV11-2; 8 bases are shared with TRBD1. The sample comprised blood. The clonotype comes from a woman aged 18-35 years with Graves' hyperthyroidism that later progressed to Graves' ophthalmopathy. CDR3 residues: CAGSLGTQGDTEAFF. CDR3 DNA sequence: TGTGCCGGCAGCTTGGGGACACAGGGGGACACTGAAGCTTTCTTT.